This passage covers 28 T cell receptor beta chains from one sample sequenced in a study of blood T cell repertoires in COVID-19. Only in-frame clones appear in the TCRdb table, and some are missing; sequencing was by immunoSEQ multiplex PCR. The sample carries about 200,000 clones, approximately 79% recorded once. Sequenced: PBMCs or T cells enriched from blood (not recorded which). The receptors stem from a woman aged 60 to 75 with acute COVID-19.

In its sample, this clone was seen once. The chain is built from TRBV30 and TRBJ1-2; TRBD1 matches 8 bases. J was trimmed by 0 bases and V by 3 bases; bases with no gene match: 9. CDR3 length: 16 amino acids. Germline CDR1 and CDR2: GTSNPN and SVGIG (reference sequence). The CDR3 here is CAWRDRVDMTNYGYTF. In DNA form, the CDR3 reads TGTGCCTGGAGGGACAGGGTGGACATGACTAACTATGGCTACACCTTC.

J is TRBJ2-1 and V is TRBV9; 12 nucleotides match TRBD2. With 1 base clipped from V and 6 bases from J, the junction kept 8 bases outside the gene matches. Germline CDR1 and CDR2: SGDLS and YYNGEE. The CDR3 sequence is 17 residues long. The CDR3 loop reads CASSVSLPSGGANEQFF. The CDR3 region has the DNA TGTGCCAGCAGCGTATCCCTACCTAGCGGGGGGGCCAATGAGCAGTTCTTC.

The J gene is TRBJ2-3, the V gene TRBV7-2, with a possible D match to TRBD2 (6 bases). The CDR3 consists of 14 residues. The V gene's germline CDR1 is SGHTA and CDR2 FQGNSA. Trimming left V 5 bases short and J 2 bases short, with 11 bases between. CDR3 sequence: CASSETSSTDTQYF. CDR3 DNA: TGTGCCAGCAGCGAAACTAGCTCCACAGATACGCAGTATTTT.

CDR3 in amino acids: CASRPSGIQTQYF. CDR3 DNA: TGTGCCAGCAGGCCTAGCGGGATTCAGACCCAGTACTTC. The chain carries TRBV3-1 (or the pseudogene TRBV3-2) and TRBJ2-5; 9 bases map to TRBD2. The trim removed 6 bases at V and 6 bases at J, leaving 5 bases unmatched. The CDR3 runs to 13 residues. CDR1 and CDR2 from the germline V gene are LGHDT and YNNKEL (reference sequence).

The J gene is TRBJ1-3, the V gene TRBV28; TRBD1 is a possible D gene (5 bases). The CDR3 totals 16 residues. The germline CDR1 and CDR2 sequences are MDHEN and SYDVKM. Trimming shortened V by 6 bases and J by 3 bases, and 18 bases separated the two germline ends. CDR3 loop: CASRRRGREGGNTIYF. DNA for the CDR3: TGTGCCAGCAGGAGACGGGGCAGGGAGGGTGGAAACACCATATATTTT. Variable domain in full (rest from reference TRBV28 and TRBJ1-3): DVKVTQSSRYLVKRTGEKVFLECVQDMDHENMFWYRQDPGLGLRLIYFSYDVKMKEKGDIPEGYSVSREKKERFSLILESASTNQTSMYLCASRRRGREGGNTIYFGEGSWLTVV.

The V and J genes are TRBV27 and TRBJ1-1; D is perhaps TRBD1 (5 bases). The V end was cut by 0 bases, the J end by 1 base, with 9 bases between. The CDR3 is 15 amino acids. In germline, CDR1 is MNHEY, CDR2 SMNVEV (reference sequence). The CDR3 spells CASSLSGRGNTEAFF. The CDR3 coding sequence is TGTGCCAGCAGTTTATCGGGAAGGGGGAACACTGAAGCTTTCTTT.

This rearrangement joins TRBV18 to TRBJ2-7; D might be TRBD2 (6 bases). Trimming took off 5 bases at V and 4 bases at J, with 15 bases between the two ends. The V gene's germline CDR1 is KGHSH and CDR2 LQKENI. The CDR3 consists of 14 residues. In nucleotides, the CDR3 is TGTGCCAGCTCAACAAGTGGAGGGTTGTACGAGCAGTACTTC. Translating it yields CASSTSGGLYEQYF.

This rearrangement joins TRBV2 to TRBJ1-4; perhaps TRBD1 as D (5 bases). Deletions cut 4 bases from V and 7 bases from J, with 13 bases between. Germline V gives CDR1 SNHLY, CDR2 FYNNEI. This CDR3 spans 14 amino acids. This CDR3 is CASSGNRGGEKLFF. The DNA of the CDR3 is TGTGCCAGCAGTGGAAATAGGGGAGGTGAAAAACTGTTTTTT. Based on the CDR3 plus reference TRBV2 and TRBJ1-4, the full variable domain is EPEVTQTPSHQVTQMGQEVILRCVPISNHLYFYWYRQILGQKVEFLVSFYNNEISEKSEIFDDQFSVERPDGSNFTLKIRSTKLEDSAMYFCASSGNRGGEKLFFGSGTQLSVL.

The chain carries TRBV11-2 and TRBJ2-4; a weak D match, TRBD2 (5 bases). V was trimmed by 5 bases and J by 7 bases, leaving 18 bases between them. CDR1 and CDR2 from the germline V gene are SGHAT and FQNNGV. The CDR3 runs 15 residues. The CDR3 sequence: CASSLRQTTLNIQYF. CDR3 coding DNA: TGTGCCAGCAGCCTGCGGCAGACTACTCTGAACATTCAGTACTTC.

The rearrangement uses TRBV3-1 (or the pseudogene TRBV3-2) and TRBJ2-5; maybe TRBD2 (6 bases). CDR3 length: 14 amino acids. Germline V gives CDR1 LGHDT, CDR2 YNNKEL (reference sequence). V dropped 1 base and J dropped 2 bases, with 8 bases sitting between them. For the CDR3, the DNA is TGTGCCAGCAGCCAAGCGCTAGCGCAAGAGACCCAGTACTTC. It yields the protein CASSQALAQETQYF.

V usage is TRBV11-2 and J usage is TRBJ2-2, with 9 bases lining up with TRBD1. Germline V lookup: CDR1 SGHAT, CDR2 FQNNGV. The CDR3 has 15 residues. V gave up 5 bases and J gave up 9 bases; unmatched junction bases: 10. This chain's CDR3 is CASSQPGQGIRELFF. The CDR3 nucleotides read TGTGCCAGCAGCCAACCGGGACAGGGTATCCGGGAGCTGTTTTTT.

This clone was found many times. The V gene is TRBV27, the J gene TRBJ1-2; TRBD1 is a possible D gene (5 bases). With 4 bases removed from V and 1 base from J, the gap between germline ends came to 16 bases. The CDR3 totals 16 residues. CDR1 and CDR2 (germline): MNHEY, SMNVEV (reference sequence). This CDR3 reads CASSSRRRGSNYGYTF. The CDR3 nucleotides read TGTGCCAGCAGTTCCCGAAGACGGGGGAGTAACTATGGCTACACCTTC.

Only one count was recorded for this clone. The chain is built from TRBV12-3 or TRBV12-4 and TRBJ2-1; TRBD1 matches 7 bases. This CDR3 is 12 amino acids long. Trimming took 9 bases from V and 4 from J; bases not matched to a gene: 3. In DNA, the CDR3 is TGTGCCAGTAACAGGGGTTACAATGAGCAGTTCTTC. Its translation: CASNRGYNEQFF.

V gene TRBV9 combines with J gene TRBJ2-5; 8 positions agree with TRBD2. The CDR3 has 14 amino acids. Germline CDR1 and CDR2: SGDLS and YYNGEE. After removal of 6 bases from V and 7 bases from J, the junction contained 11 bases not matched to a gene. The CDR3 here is CASTPQYSGVTQYF. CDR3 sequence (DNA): TGTGCCAGCACCCCCCAGTATAGCGGGGTGACCCAGTACTTC.

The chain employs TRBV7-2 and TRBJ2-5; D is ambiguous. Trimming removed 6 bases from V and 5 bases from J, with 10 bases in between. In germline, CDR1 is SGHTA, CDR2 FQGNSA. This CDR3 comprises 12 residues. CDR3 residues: CASRPPGETQYF. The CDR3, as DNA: TGTGCCAGCAGACCCCCGGGTGAGACCCAGTACTTC.

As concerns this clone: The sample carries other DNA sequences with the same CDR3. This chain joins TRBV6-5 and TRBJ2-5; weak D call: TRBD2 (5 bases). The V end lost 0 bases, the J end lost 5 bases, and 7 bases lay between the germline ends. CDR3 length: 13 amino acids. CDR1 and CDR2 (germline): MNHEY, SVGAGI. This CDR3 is CASSYSAGETQYF. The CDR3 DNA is TGTGCCAGCAGTTACTCTGCGGGCGAGACCCAGTACTTC.

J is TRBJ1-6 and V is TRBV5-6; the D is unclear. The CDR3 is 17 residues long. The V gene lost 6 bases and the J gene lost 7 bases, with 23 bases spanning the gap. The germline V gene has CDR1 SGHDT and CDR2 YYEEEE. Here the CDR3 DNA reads TGTGCCAGCAACATTCGGCCGCCCCCGGGTAGAAATTCACCCCTCCACTTT. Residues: CASNIRPPPGRNSPLHF.

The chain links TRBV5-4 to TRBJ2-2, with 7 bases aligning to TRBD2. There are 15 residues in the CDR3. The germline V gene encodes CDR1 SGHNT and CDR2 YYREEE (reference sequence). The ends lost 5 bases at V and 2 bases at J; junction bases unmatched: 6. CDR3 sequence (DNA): TGTGCCAGCAGTAGCGGGCTTAAAAACACCGGGGAGCTGTTTTTT. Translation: CASSSGLKNTGELFF.

CDR3 bases: TGCGCCAGCAGTGCGTTACGGACAGGGCACACTGAAGCTTTCTTT. It yields the protein CASSALRTGHTEAFF. The chain recombines TRBV10-1 with TRBJ1-1, with 8 bases aligning to TRBD1. V shed 4 bases, J shed 3 bases, and the junction held 7 bases outside the gene matches. This CDR3 contains 15 residues. Germline V gene lookup returns CDR1 WNHNN and CDR2 SYGVQD (reference sequence).

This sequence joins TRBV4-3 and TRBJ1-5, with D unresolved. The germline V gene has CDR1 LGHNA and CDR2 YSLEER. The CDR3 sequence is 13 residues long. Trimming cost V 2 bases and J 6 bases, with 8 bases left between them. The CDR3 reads CASSQKPGQPQHF. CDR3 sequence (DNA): TGCGCCAGCAGCCAAAAACCCGGTCAGCCCCAGCATTTT.

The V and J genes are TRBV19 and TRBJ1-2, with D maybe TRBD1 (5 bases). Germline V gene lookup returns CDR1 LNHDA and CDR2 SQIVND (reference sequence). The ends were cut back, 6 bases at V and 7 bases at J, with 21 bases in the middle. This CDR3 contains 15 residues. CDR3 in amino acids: CASRETGITYGGYTF. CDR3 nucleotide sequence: TGTGCCAGTAGGGAAACAGGAATAACATATGGTGGCTACACCTTC.

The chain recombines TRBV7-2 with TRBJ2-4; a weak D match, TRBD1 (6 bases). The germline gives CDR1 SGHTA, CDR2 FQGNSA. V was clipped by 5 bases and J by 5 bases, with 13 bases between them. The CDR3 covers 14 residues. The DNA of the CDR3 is TGTGCCAGCAGCCGTACAGGGCCCGAAAACATTCAGTACTTC. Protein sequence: CASSRTGPENIQYF.

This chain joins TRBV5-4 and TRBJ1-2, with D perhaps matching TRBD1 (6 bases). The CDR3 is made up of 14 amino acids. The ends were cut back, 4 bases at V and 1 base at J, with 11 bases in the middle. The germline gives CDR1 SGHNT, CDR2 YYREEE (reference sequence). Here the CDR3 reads CASSEDSFNYGYTF. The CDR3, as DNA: TGTGCCAGCAGCGAGGACAGCTTTAACTATGGCTACACCTTC.

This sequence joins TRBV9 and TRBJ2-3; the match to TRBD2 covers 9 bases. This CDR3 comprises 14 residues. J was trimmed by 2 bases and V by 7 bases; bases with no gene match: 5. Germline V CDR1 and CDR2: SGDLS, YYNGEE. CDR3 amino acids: CASQLAGPTDTQYF. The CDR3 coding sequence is TGTGCCAGCCAGCTAGCGGGGCCCACAGATACGCAGTATTTT.

The CDR3 bases are TGCGCCAGCAGCCAGGGGACTAGCGGGCGCAATGAGCAGTTCTTC. It yields the protein CASSQGTSGRNEQFF. The gene calls are TRBV4-3 and TRBJ2-1, with 12 bases aligning to TRBD2. Germline-derived CDR1 and CDR2 are LGHNA and YSLEER. This CDR3 is 15 amino acids long. V lost 3 bases, J lost 6 bases, and 3 bases stayed unmatched.

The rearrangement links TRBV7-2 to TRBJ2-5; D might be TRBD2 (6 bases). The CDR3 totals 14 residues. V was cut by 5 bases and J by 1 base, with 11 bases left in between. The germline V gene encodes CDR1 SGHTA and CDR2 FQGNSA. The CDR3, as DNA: TGTGCCAGCAGCCTCGGGACTCCCCAAGAGACCCAGTACTTC. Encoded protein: CASSLGTPQETQYF.

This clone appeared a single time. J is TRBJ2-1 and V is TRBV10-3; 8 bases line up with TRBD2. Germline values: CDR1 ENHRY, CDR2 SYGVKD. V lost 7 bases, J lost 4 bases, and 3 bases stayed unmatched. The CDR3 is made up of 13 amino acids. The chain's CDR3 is CAITSGGYNEQFF. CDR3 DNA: TGTGCCATCACAAGCGGGGGTTACAATGAGCAGTTCTTC.

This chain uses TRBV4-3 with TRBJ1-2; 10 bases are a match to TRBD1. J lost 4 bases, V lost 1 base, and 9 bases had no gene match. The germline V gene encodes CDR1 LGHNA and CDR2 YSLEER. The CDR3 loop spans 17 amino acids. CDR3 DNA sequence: TGCGCCAGCAGCCAAGGGACAGGGGGAACTTCAGCCTATGGCTACACCTTC. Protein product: CASSQGTGGTSAYGYTF.